The present T cell receptor (beta chain) was sequenced within a study of siplizumab effects on memory and regulatory T cells. Measured with immunoSEQ multiplex PCR; TCRdb has only the in-frame clones, and not every one. The profile shows some 100,000 clones, 92% of them singletons. Germline V gene data show CDR1 as MNHNS and CDR2 as SASEGT. Trimming shortened V by 5 bases and J by 3 bases, and 11 bases separated the two germline ends. This CDR3 is built from 13 residues. With regard to this clone: As yet, its antigen is unknown.

Findings and caveats of the study: Naive T cell populations appeared to exhibit greater diversity than memory cells and appeared to be major alloresponse contributors. Among alloreactive clones, only a minor fraction mapped to unstimulated subsets. Siplizumab, the agent tested, significantly reduced alloreactive sequences traceable to unstimulated CD4+ memory cells.

This TCR was recovered from a human donor in good health. The chain recombines TRBV6-1 with TRBJ2-7; the D gene is possibly TRBD1 (6 bases). Sequencing was performed on Tregs sorted from blood. Written as DNA, the CDR3 is TGTGCCAGCAGTATTACAGGGAACTACGAGCAGTACTTC. Translated, it gives CASSITGNYEQYF.